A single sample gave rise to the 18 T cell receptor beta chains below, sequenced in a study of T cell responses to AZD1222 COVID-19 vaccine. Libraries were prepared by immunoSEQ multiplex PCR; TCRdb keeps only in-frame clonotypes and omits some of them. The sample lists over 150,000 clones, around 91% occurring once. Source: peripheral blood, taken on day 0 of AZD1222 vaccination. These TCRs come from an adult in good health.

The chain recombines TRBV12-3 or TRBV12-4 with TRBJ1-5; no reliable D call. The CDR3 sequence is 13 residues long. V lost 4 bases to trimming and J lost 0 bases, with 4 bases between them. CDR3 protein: CASSSHSNQPQHF. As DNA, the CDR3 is TGTGCCAGCAGTTCCCATAGCAATCAGCCCCAGCATTTT.

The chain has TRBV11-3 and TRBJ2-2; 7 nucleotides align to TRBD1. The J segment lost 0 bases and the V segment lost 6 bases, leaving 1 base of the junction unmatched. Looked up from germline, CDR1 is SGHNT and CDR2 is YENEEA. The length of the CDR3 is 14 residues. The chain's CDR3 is CASRGTANTGELFF. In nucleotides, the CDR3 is TGTGCCAGCAGGGGGACAGCGAACACCGGGGAGCTGTTTTTT.

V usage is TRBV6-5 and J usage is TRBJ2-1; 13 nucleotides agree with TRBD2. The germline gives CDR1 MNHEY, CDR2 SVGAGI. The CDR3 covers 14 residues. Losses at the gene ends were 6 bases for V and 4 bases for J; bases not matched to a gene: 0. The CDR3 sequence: CASRTSGGYNEQFF. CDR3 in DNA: TGTGCCAGCAGGACTAGCGGGGGGTACAATGAGCAGTTCTTC.

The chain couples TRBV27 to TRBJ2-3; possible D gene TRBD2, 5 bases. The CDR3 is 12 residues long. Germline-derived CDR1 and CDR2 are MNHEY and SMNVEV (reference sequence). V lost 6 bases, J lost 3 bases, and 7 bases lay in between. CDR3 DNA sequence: TGTGCCAGCAGGAGGGTAACAGATACGCAGTATTTT. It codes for CASRRVTDTQYF.

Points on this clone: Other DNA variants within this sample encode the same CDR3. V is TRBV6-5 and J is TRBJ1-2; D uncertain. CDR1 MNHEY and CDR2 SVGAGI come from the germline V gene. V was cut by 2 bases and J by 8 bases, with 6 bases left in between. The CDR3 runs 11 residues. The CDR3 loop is CASSYLGGYTF. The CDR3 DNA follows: TGTGCCAGCAGTTACCTGGGAGGCTACACCTTC.

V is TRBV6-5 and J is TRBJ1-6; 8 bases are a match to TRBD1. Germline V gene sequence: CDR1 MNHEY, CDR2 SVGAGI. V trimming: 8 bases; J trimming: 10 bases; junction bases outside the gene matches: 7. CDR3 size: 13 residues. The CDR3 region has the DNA TGTGCCAGCGCCGACAGGGGTAGGTCACCCCTCCACTTT. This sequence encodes CASADRGRSPLHF.

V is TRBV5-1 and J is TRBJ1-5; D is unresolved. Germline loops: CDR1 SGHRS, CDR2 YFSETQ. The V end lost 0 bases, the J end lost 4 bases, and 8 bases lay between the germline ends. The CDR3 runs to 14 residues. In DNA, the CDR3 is TGCGCCAGCAGCTTGGACACAGAGAATCAGCCCCAGCATTTT. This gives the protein CASSLDTENQPQHF.

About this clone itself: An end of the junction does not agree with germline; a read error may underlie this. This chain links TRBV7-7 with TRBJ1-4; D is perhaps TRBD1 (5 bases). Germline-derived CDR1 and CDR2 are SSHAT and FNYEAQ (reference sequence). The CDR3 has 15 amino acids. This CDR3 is CASSLGRGTNEKLFF. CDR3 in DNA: TGTGCTAGCAGCTTAGGACGGGGGACTAATGAAAAACTGTTTTTT. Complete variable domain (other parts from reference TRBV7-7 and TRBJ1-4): GAGVSQSPRYKVTKRGQDVTLRCDPISSHATLYWYQQALGQGPEFLTYFNYEAQPDKSGLPSDRFSAERPEGSISTLTIQRTEQRDSAMYRCASSLGRGTNEKLFFGSGTQLSVL.

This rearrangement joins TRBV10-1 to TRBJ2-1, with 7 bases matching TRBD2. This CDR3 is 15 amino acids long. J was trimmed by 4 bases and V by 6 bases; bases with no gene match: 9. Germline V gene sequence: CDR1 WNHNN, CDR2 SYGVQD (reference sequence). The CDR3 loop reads CASSPLRGGYNEQFF. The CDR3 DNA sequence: TGCGCCAGCAGCCCCTTACGCGGGGGATACAATGAGCAGTTCTTC.

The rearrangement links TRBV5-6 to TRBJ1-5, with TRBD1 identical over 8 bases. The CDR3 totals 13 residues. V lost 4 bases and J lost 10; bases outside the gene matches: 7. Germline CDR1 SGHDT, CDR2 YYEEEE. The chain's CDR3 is CASSPGGGTPQHF. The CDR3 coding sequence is TGTGCCAGCAGCCCAGGGGGCGGAACACCCCAGCATTTT.

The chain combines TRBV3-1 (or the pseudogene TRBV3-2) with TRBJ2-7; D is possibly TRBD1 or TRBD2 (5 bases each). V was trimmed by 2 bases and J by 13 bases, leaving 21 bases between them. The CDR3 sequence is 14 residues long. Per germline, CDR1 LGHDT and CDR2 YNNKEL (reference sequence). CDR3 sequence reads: CASSQSGTGLPGYF. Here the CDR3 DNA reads TGTGCCAGCAGCCAATCCGGAACGGGGCTCCCGGGATACTTC.

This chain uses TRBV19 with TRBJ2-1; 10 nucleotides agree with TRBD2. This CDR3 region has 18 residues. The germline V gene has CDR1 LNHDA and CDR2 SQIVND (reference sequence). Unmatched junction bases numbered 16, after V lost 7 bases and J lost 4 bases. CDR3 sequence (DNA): TGTGCCAGTAAGTCCCCCTCGGAGCGGGGGGGCATATACAATGAGCAGTTCTTC. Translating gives CASKSPSERGGIYNEQFF.

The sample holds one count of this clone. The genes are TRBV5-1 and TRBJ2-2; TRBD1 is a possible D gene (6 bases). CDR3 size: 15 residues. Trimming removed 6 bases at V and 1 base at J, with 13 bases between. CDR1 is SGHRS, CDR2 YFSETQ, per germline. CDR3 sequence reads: CASNIQTGNTGELFF. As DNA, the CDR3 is TGCGCCAGCAACATTCAGACAGGGAACACCGGGGAGCTGTTTTTT.

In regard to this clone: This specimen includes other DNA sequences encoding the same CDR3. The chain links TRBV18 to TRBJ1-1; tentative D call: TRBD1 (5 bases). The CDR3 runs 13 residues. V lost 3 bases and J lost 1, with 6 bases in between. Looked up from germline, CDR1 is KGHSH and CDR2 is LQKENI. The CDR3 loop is CASSPQGNTEAFF. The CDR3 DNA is TGTGCCAGCTCACCGCAGGGGAACACTGAAGCTTTCTTT. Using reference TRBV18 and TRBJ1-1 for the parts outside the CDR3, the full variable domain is NAGVMQNPRHLVRRRGQEARLRCSPMKGHSHVYWYRQLPEEGLKFMVYLQKENIIDESGMPKERFSAEFPKEGPSILRIQQVVRGDSAAYFCASSPQGNTEAFFGQGTRLTVV.

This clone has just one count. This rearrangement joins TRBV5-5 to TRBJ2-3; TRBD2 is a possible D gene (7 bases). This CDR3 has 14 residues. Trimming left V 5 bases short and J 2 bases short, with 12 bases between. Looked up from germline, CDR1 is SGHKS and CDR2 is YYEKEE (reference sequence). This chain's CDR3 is CASSPGGTTDTQYF. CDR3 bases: TGTGCCAGCAGTCCGGGGGGCACCACAGATACGCAGTATTTT.

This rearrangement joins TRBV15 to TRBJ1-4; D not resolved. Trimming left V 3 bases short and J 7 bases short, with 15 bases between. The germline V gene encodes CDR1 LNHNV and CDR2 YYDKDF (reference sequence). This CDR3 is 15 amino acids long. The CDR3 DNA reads TGTGCCACCAGCAGCCGAGCGGGGAGGGCTGAAAAACTGTTTTTT. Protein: CATSSRAGRAEKLFF.

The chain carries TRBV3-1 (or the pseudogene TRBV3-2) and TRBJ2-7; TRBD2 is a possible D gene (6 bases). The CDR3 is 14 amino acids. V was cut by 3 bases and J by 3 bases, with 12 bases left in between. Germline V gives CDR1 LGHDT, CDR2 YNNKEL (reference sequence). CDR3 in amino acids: CASSQGLQGYEQYV. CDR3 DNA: TGTGCCAGCAGCCAGGGACTGCAGGGCTACGAGCAGTACGTC.

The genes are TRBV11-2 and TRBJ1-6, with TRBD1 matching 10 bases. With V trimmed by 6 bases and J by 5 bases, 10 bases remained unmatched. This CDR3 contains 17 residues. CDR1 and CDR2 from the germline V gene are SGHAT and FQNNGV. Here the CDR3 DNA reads TGTGCCAGCAGGAAACCGGGACAGGGGAAAAATAATTCACCCCTCCACTTT. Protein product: CASRKPGQGKNNSPLHF.